This TCR beta chain came from a study of cytomegalovirus exposure and HLA in healthy donors. This CDR3 has 14 amino acids. Germline CDR1 reads SGHTA; CDR2 reads FQGNSA. V was clipped by 5 bases and J by 3 bases, with 11 bases between them. PCR primers comprised 60 Vbeta and 13 Jbeta primers. Sequenced by immunoSEQ multiplex PCR; TCRdb stores in-frame clones only, minus some. The listing records around 65,000 clones. Study-wide points: Later on, analysis showed that most CMV-associated TCR beta chains appeared to be HLA-restricted. Fewer N-insertions (relative to the roughly 670-donor mean) were reportedly seen in an Asian-associated ancestry cluster in a later analysis.

Donors sampled were nominally healthy, though unrecorded immune exposures were likely. As concerns this clone: Its specificity is not known.

The chain links TRBV7-2 to TRBJ1-3; TRBD1 is a possible D gene (5 bases). What was sequenced was PBMCs. The clonotype comes from a boy between 10 and 17 years old in good health and CMV-seronegative. The chain's CDR3 is CASSQTAIGNTIYF. The DNA for the CDR3 is TGTGCCAGCAGCCAGACAGCGATTGGAAACACCATATATTTT.